These 3 T cell receptor beta chains were all obtained from the same sample, sequenced in a study of cytomegalovirus exposure and HLA in healthy donors. With 60 Vbeta and 13 Jbeta primers, the PCR was carried out. Produced via immunoSEQ multiplex PCR; TCRdb's table is partial and in-frame only. The sample includes about 92,000 clones, roughly 80% of them seen just once. Specimen: PBMCs. These TCRs come from a girl aged 2-10 years in good health and CMV-seropositive.

This chain connects TRBV7-9 to TRBJ2-3; 9 nucleotides match TRBD2. The CDR3 runs to 13 residues. From germline, CDR1 is SEHNR and CDR2 FQNEAQ (reference sequence). Trimming took 8 bases from V and 7 from J; bases not matched to a gene: 7. The CDR3 DNA reads as TGTGCCAGCGTTCTAGCGGGAATTAATACGCAGTATTTT. Residues: CASVLAGINTQYF.

The chain joins TRBV6-5 to TRBJ2-1; the match to TRBD2 covers 7 bases. The V segment lost 0 bases and the J segment 7 bases; nucleotides outside the gene matches: 3. The germline gives CDR1 MNHEY, CDR2 SVGAGI. The CDR3 is 14 amino acids. In nucleotides, the CDR3 is TGTGCCAGCAGTTACTCTTACGGGAGGAATGAGCAGTTCTTC. This codes for CASSYSYGRNEQFF.

In the case of this clone: The CDR3 end shows no conserved phenylalanine or tryptophan, and so a read error is likely. The rearrangement uses TRBV13 and TRBJ1-1; TRBD1 is a possible D gene (5 bases). This CDR3 comprises 12 residues. CDR1 and CDR2 from the germline V gene are PRHDT and FYEKMQ (reference sequence). Trimming stripped 6 bases from V and 6 bases from J, with 11 bases between. CDR3 loop: CASRLGGAEAFL. CDR3 bases: TGTGCCAGCAGACTGGGGGGGGCTGAAGCTTTCCTT.